This entry describes one T cell receptor beta chain. It lacks a known antigen. Libraries were constructed by 5' RACE. Preparation of each TCR library used roughly 3.5 ug of total RNA. cDNA was synthesized with SMARTScribe reverse transcriptase in eight separate reactions per sample. Unique molecular identifiers containing a 6-nucleotide sample barcode were introduced through template switching during cDNA synthesis. TCRalpha and TCRbeta cDNA was amplified by two nested PCRs of 16 and 9 cycles, with bead purification after each PCR. Before amplification, cDNA was treated with uracil DNA-glycosylase and purified using the QIAquick PCR purification kit. The second PCR added Illumina TruSeq-compatible adapters along with sample-specific barcodes. Library quality and concentration were assessed using TapeStation and Qubit, and 4.5 to 5.5 ng of each library was pooled. Pooled libraries were sequenced on an Illumina HiSeq2500 single-index Rapid Run with 2 x 100 bp reads and custom sequencing primers. In the paper's pipeline: MiGEC version 1.2.6 was used for UMI-based consensus assembly, which corrected PCR and sequencing errors. MiXCR version 2.1.1 was used to carry out V(D)J alignment, clonotype assembly and CDR3 extraction. Gene usage, clonotype sharing and MAIT/NKT TCR abundance were normalised by analysing the top 1000, 10 000 and 20 000 clonotypes per sample. After downsampling to 27 000 UMIs, diversity was calculated as the inverse Simpson index using the vegan R package. Paired Mann-Whitney U tests were applied to discordant twin pairs, and Benjamini-Hochberg correction was used for multiple testing. Following TCRdb reprocessing, every CDR3 protein sequence forms one entry, and DNA is not provided. These V and J calls derive from TCRdb rather than the authors' analysis. The sample's table covers about 110,000 distinct CDR3 sequences. The ten biggest clones cover about an eighth of the sample.

Looking up the germline V gene yields CDR1 SGHRS and CDR2 YFSETQ. The CDR3 goes from the cysteine to the phenylalanine over 16 residues. No DNA appears here. The sample belongs to a study of monozygotic twins with inflammatory bowel disease (dated by TCRdb to the late 2010s). Notes on the research overall: In total, roughly 30 monozygotic twin pairs made up the full study: 19 Danish pairs, all IBD-discordant, plus nine German pairs, of which four were IBD-concordant and five were IBD-discordant. Each individual had, on average, about 151 000 unique TCRalpha sequences and 181 000 unique TCRbeta sequences available for analysis. Within discordant pairs, disease-associated traits were sought mainly by comparing IBD patients with their genetically identical healthy co-twins.

General study outcomes and caveats: Distinction between different T cell subtypes could not be achieved in the analysis. No single strong signal or clonotype linked to IBD turned up in the results, so the idea that one exists was not supported. Because patients received different immunosuppressive treatments, the repertoires may have picked up extra background noise and variability between individuals. Concordant and discordant twins showed no difference in repertoire similarity, possibly because of limited statistical power. Compared with healthy twins, IBD patients had fewer clonotypes in common with other individuals, a difference most pronounced in patients showing signs of disease activity. Measured by the inverse Simpson index, TCRbeta repertoire diversity was lower in IBD patients than in their healthy co-twins.

An approximately 2.5 ml peripheral blood sample was drawn into PAXgene tubes per donor and stored at -80°C. Without T cell sorting, total RNA was isolated from whole blood using the PAXgene blood miRNA kit on an automated QIAcube. Peripheral blood from monozygotic twin pairs, either concordant or discordant for inflammatory bowel disease, underwent deep TCRalpha and TCRbeta repertoire profiling that used unique molecular barcoding. Smoking habits were recorded for all twin pairs, and each individual was classified as a current, former or never smoker. The receptor's source is a human donor with ulcerative colitis or Crohn's disease, or a healthy co-twin of an affected twin (not recorded which). The V and J genes are TRBV5-1 and TRBJ2-2; no DNA is available, so the TRBD2 call from TCRdb remains unchecked. Sample: blood. The CDR3 here reads CASSLDGGRAYGELFF.